This T cell receptor (beta chain) was observed in a study of T cell repertoires in cytomegalovirus infection. Study at large: TCR beta signatures that were public indicated CMV infection and matching HLA type. General observations from the study: What dominated the ex vivo response were HLA-C-restricted CMV-specific TCR beta clonotypes.

Using its own MiXCR run on the reads, TCRdb lists one record per CDR3 protein. The repertoire holds roughly 78,000 distinct CDR3 sequences, about 40% seen once, with approximately 93% in the top ten. Germline V CDR1 and CDR2: MNHNY, SVGAGI (reference sequence). CDR3 length equals 19 residues. This clonotype occurred a few times. What it binds is unknown. A read error may account for a junction end that differs from germline. The receptor comes from a human donor in good health (CMV status not recorded). Some clones in this sample may be carry-over from other donors' samples. This material consisted of CD8+ T cells from cultured PBMCs, taken from culture after CMV antigen stimulation. The chain has TRBV6-6 and TRBJ1-1, with 9 bases identical to TRBD1. The CDR3 DNA is TGTGCCAGCAGCTACTCGGTGGGGGACAGGGAAGGAAAGAACACTGAAGCTTTCTTT. Translating it yields CASSYSVGDREGKNTEAFF.